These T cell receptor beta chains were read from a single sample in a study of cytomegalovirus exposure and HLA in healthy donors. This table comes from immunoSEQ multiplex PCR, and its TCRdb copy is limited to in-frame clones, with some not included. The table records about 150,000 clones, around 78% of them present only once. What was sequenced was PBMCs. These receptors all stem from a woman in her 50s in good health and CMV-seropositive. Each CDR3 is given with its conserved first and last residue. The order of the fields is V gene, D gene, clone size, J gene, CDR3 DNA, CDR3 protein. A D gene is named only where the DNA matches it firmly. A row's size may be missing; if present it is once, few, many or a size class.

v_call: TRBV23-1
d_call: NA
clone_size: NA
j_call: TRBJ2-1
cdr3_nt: TGCGCCAGCAGTCAAATTGGGGTAGGGGACAATGAGCAGTTCTTC
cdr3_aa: CASSQIGVGDNEQFF

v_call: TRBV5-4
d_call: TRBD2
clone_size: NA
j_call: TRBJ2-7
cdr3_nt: TGTGCCAGCAGCCTGCCACTAGCGGGAGGCGAGCAGTACTTC
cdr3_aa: CASSLPLAGGEQYF

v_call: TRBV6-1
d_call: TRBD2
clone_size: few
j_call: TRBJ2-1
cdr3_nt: TGTGCCAGCAGTGAGCGTCTAGCGGTCACCTACAATGAGCAGTTCTTC
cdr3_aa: CASSERLAVTYNEQFF

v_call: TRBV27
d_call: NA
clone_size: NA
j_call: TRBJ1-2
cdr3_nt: TGTGCCAGCACCTCGAGGGGGGGAGGGGACTATGGCTACACCTTC
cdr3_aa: CASTSRGGGDYGYTF

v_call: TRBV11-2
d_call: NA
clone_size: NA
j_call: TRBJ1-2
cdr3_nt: TGTGCCAGCAGCTTAGTCAGAAAACCCCTCTATGGCTACACCTTC
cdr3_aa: CASSLVRKPLYGYTF

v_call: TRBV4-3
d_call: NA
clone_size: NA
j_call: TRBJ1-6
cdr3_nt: TGCACCAGCAGCCAAGCAGGGTACAATTCACCCCTCCACTTT
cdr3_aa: CTSSQAGYNSPLHF

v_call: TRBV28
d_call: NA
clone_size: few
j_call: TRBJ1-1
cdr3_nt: TGTGCCAGCAGCTACCCGGTCTCAGGGGCTGAAGCTTTCTTT
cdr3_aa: CASSYPVSGAEAFF

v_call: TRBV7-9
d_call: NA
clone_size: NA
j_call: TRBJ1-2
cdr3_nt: TGTGCCAGCAGCCGTTCCTCTACAGAAAGCTATGGCTACACCTTC
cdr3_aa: CASSRSSTESYGYTF

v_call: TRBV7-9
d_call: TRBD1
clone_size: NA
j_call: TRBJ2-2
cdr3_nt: TGTGCCAGCAGCTTAGAGGGACAGGGGGCGCAGGCCGGGGAGCTGTTTTTT
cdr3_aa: CASSLEGQGAQAGELFF

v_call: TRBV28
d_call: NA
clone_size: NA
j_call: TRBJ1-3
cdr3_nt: TGTGCCAGCATCCCTAGCCTCTCTGGAAACACCATATATTTT
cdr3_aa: CASIPSLSGNTIYF

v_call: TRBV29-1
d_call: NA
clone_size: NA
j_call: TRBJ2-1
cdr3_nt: TGCAGCCACCTAAGAGCGGGCTCCTACAATGAGCAGTTCTTC
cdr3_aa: CSHLRAGSYNEQFF

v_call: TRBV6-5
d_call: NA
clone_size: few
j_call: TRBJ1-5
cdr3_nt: TGTGCCAGCAGACGGGGGGGCGATCAGCCCCAGCATTTT
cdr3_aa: CASRRGGDQPQHF

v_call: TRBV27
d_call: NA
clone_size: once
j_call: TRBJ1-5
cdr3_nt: TGTGCCAGCAGTCTGGCAGGGGTAAATCAGCCCCAGCATTTT
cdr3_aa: CASSLAGVNQPQHF

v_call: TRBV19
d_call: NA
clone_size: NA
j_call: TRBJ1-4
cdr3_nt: TGTGCCAGTAGTATTGGGGGGGCATTTAATGAAAAACTGTTTTTT
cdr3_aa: CASSIGGAFNEKLFF

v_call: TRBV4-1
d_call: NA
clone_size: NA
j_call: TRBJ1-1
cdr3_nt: TGCGCCAGCAGCCAAGGTGGGGGGACTGGAGCTTTCTTT
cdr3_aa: CASSQGGGTGAFF

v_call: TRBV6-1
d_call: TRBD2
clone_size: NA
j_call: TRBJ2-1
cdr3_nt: TGTGCCAGCAGTGAAAAGGATAGGACTAGCGGGGGGGCTCTTCCGTTCTTC
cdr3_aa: CASSEKDRTSGGALPFF

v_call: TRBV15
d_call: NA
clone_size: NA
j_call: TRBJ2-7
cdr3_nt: TGTGCCACCAGCAGAGATATCGGCCTATCCGAGCGGCGGCCCGAGCAGTACTTC
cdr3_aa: CATSRDIGLSERRPEQYF

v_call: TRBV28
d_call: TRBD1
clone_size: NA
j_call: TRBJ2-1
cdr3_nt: TGTGCCAGCAGGCTCACACATTATCAGGGGGTTGAGCAGTTCTTC
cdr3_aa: CASRLTHYQGVEQFF

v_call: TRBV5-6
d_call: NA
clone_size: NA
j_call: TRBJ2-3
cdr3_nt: TGTGCCAGCAAAGACACGGCAAGGACAAGCACAGATACGCAGTATTTT
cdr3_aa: CASKDTARTSTDTQYF

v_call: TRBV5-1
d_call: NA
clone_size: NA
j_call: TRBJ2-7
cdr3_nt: TGCGCCAGCAGCTTAGGAGGACTAAACTCCTACGAGCAGTACTTC
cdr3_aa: CASSLGGLNSYEQYF

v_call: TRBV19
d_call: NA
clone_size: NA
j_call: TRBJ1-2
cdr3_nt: TGTGCCAGTAGTATAGGAAGGGGGGGATACTATGGCTACACCTTC
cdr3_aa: CASSIGRGGYYGYTF

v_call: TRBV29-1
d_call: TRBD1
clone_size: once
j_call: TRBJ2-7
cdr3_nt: TGCAGCGCATTCCCGGGACAGGGGCGCGAGCAGTACTTC
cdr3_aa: CSAFPGQGREQYF

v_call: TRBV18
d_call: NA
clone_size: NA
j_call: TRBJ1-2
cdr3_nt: TGTGCCAGCTCCCCTGGCACAGGCGGGAATGCTAACTATGGCTACACCTTC
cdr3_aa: CASSPGTGGNANYGYTF

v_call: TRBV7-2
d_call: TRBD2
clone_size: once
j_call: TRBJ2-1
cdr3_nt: TGTGCCAGCAGCTTACAATCCGGGACTAGATACAATGAGCAGTTCTTC
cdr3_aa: CASSLQSGTRYNEQFF

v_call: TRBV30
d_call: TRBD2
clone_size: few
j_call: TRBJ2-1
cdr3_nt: TGTGCCTGGGGACTAGCTTCATGGGGTGAGCAGTTCTTC
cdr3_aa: CAWGLASWGEQFF

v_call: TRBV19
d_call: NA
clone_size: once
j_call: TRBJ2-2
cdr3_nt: TGTGCCAGTAGTATCCGGCAGGGTAATTTGGGCACCGGGGAGCTGTTTTTT
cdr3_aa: CASSIRQGNLGTGELFF

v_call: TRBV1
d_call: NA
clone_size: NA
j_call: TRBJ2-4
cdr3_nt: TGCACCAGCAGCCTAACTTCTTCCAAAAACATTCAGTACTTC
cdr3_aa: CTSSLTSSKNIQYF

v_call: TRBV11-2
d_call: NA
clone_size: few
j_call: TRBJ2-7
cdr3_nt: TGTGCCAGCAGCTTCGCCTACGAGCAGTACTTC
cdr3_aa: CASSFAYEQYF

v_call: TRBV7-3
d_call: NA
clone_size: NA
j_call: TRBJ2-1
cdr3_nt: TGTGCCAGCAGCCTACTGAAGGGGGGGCATGAGCAGTTCTTC
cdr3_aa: CASSLLKGGHEQFF

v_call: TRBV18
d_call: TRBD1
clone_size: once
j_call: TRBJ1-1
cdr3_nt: TGTGCCAGCTCACCACAGGGACAGGGGTACACTGAAGCTTTCTTT
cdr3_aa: CASSPQGQGYTEAFF

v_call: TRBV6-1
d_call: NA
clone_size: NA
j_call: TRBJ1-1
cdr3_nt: TGTGCCAGCAGTGGCCAGCTAGGGGTGGGGAACACTGAAGCTTTCTTT
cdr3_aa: CASSGQLGVGNTEAFF

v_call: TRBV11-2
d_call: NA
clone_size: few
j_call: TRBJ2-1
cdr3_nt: TGTGCCAGCAGCCTACCGACGGGGTTCACCTACAATGAGCAGTTCTTC
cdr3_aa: CASSLPTGFTYNEQFF

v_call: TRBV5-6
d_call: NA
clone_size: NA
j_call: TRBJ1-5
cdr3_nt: TGTGCCAGCAGCACTGGACAGAACAATCAGCCCCAGCATTTT
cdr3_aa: CASSTGQNNQPQHF

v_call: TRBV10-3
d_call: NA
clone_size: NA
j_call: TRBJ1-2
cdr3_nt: TGTGCCATCAGTCAAGGGGGTCCCCTCAACTATGGCTACACCTTC
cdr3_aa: CAISQGGPLNYGYTF

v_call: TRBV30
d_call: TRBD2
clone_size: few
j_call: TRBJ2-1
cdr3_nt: TGTGCCTGGAACAGCGGGGATTACAATGAGCAGTTCTTC
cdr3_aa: CAWNSGDYNEQFF

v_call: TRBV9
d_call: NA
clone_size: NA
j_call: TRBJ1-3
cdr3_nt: TGTGCCAGCAGCTATATGGAAGGGGAAAACACCATATATTTT
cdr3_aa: CASSYMEGENTIYF

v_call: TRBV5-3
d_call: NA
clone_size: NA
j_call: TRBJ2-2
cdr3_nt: TGTGCCAGAAGCTTCTCCGGGGAGCTGTTTTTT
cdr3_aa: CARSFSGELFF

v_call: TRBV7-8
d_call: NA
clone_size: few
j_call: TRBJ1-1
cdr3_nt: TGTGCCAGCAGCTTAGCGTCGGGGGTTGACACTGAAGCTTTCTTT
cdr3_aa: CASSLASGVDTEAFF

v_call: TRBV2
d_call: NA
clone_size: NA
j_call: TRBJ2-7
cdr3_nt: TGTGCCAGCACGGGCGGGGCAGCTCCCTTTGAGGAGTACTTC
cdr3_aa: CASTGGAAPFEEYF

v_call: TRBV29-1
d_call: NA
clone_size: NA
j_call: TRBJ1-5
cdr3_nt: TGCAGCGTCTCCGACAGGAACAATCAGCCCCAGCATTTT
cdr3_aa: CSVSDRNNQPQHF

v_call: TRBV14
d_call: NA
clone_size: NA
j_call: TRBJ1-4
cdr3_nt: TGTGCCAGCAGCCGTCAGGAAACCGAAAAACTGTTTTTT
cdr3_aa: CASSRQETEKLFF

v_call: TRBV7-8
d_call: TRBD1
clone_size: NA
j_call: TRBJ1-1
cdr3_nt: TGTGCCAGCAGCACGGGACAGGTAAACACTGAAGCTTTCTTT
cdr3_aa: CASSTGQVNTEAFF

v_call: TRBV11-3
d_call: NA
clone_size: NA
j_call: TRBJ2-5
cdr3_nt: TGTGCCAGCAGCCTAGGGGAGTGGCAAGAGACCCAGTACTTC
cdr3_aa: CASSLGEWQETQYF

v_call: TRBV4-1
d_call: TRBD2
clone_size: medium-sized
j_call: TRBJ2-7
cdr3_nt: TGCGCCAGCAGCCAAGTCATCCACGGACTAGCGGCGTACGAGCAGTACTTC
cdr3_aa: CASSQVIHGLAAYEQYF

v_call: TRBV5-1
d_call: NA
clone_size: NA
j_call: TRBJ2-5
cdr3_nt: TGCGCCAGCAGGACCCACAGTTCCCAAGAGACCCAGTACTTC
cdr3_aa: CASRTHSSQETQYF

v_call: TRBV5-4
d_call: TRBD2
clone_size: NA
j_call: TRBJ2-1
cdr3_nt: TGTGCCAGCAGCTCCACTAGCGGGGGGAGCTCCTACAATGAGCAGTTCTTC
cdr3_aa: CASSSTSGGSSYNEQFF

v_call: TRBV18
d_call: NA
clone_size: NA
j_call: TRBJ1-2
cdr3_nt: TGTGCCAGCGTGGGGCAGCTCTATGGCTACACCTTC
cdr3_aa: CASVGQLYGYTF

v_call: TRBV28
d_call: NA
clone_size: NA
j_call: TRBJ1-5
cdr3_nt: TGTGCCAGCAGTACTACGAGAGGGCCCCAGCATTTT
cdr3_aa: CASSTTRGPQHF

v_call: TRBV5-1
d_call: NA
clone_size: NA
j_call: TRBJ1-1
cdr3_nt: TGCGCCAGCAGCTTGTTAGGGGGTGGGGACACTGAAGCTTTCTTT
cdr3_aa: CASSLLGGGDTEAFF

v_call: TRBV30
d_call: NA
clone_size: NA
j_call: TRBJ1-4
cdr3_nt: TGTGCCTGGAGCGTGAAGGACTTTTCAACTAATGAAAAACTGTTTTTT
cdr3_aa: CAWSVKDFSTNEKLFF

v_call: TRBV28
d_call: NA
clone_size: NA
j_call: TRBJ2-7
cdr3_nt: TGTGCCAGCAGCCGGGCGGGGCAGCGGGTGGGCGAGCAGTACTTC
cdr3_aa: CASSRAGQRVGEQYF

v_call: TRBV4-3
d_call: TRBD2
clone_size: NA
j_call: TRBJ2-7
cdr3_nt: TGCGCCAGCAGCCAAGATACGCGGGGGAACGAGCAGTACTTC
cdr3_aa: CASSQDTRGNEQYF

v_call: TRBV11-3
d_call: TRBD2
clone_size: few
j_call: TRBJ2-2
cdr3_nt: TGTGCCAGCAGCTCCCTGGGGCGGGGGTTTAGAAACACCGGGGAGCTGTTTTTT
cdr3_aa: CASSSLGRGFRNTGELFF

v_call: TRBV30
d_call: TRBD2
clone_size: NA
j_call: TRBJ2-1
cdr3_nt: TGTGCCTGGAGTGTACTCGGGGGGACCTACAATGAGCAGTTCTTC
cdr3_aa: CAWSVLGGTYNEQFF

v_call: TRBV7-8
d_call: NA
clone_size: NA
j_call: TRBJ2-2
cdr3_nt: TGTGCCAGCAGCACATTCAACGGGGGGGAGCTGTTTTTT
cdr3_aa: CASSTFNGGELFF

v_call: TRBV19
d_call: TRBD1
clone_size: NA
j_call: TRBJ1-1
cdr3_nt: TGTGCCACCGCGGACAGGTTGAACACTGAAGCTTTCTTT
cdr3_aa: CATADRLNTEAFF